This entry concerns a single T cell receptor beta chain. The antigen it binds to is not known. Base qualities are not recorded, but no much larger clone differs from it by a single base. The data belong to a study of blood T cell repertoires in COVID-19 (dated by TCRdb to 2020 to 2022). With respect to the entire study: The collaborator samples originated in the United States, Italy and Spain and spanned the acute and convalescent phases of COVID-19. The material from the prospective study consisted of cDNA or gDNA derived from T cells, B-cell-depleted T cells, or PBMCs. Subjects who had been exposed to COVID-19, were actively infected with it, or had recovered from it provided the deeply sampled blood TCRbeta repertoires that made up the dataset. The repertoires were released in a freely available public database intended as a resource for research on the immune response to SARS-CoV-2. The samples were drawn from two sources: the first 160 participants of the ongoing ImmuneRACE study, and approximately 1,300 subjects contributed by 6 global collaborators. The sample metadata nearly always contained a de-identified subject ID, COVID-19 status, age in years and sex. Where HLA class I and class II types were available, the types were taken from metadata supplied by the sample provider, not from assay-based typing. The study at large found these results: Clinical and demographic metadata were provided uncurated, with the amount varying by source and participant.

V is cut back by 6 bases and J by 3 bases, with 6 bases in the junction unmatched. From cysteine to phenylalanine, the CDR3 is 13 amino acids long. Only CDR3 DNA is held: 39 bases, read in frame from base 1. CDR1 and CDR2 (SQVTM, ANQGSEA) derive from the germline V gene. Collaborating institutions collected whole blood in K2EDTA tubes following their own protocols. Collaborator samples were shipped for TCRbeta analysis as frozen whole blood, isolated PBMCs, or DNA extracted from either sample type. TCRbeta CDR3 regions were amplified from genomic DNA by means of the immunoSEQ Assay, a bias-controlled multiplex PCR. On the authors' methods: The number of nucleated cells in each sample was estimated by amplification of reference gene primers within the assay. To quantify the absolute abundance of each unique TCRbeta CDR3 rearrangement, sequence reads were collapsed and filtered. For each sample, productive Simpson clonality was calculated as the square root of Simpson's diversity index over productive rearrangements. TCRdb took this table from immuneACCESS and kept in-frame rearrangements with V and J called. Such tables lack part of the clones; where checked against another copy, unresolved V genes explain under half of the gap, and the rest is unexplained. From that table come the V and J calls and clone size; the DNA was used to work out D and trimming. This sample lists more than 110,000 clones; 79% were detected once. The ten largest clones take up 3% to 4.5% of the sample.

The material sequenced was peripheral blood. The sequence is built from TRBV29-1 and TRBJ1-2; 8 central bases correspond to TRBD1. This receptor was obtained from a man in his 60s with acute or convalescent COVID-19. The CDR3 has the sequence CSVQGAGDYGYTF. Read as DNA, the sequence is TGCAGCGTGCAGGGGGCTGGGGACTATGGCTACACCTTC.